The present T cell receptor (beta chain) was sequenced within a study of shared clonotypes between healthy human individuals. TCRdb's table, derived via immunoSEQ multiplex PCR, lists solely in-frame clones and lacks some. The top ten clones hold about 1.5% of a sample with approximately 980,000 clones, over 60% of them seen once. Adult Caucasians living in Nashville, Tennessee made up all of the donors. V was cut by 3 bases and J by 1 base, with 10 bases left in between. The V gene's germline CDR1 is GTSNPN and CDR2 SVGIG (reference sequence). The CDR3 spans 14 residues. The TCR comes from a young man in good health. The sample comprised memory CD4+ T cells sorted from blood. Sample subset: CD45RA-negative fraction. This chain joins TRBV30 and TRBJ1-5; no firm D call. CDR3 sequence (DNA): TGTGCCTGGAGGGCGGCCGGGAGCAATCAGCCCCAGCATTTT. It is translated as CAWRAAGSNQPQHF.